This T cell receptor beta chain is drawn from a study of post-analysis software for immune sequencing data. Germline loops: CDR1 ENHRY, CDR2 SYGVKD. The length of the CDR3 is 14 residues. Losses at the gene ends were 7 bases for V and 8 bases for J; bases not matched to a gene: 10. Prepared libraries of TCR beta cDNA carried unique molecular identifiers. TCRdb called the PCR reads again in MiXCR, with one record for every CDR3 protein. The profile shows roughly 600,000 distinct CDR3 sequences, 44% of them singletons. Study-wide results and caveats: Elevated frequency relative to controls characterized roughly 5 TRBV segments in patients, TRBV5-6, TRBV5-1 and TRBV20-1 among them. The normalized Chao1 diversity of multiple sclerosis patients was significantly lower than that of controls.

Comment on this clonotype: As yet, its antigen is unknown.

The source is a girl aged 5-17 years with multiple sclerosis. Sequences were obtained from blood. The chain uses TRBV10-3 and TRBJ2-1, with 8 bases that match TRBD1. The chain's CDR3 is CAITSGTGTYEQFF. CDR3 nucleotide sequence: TGTGCCATCACATCCGGGACAGGCACCTATGAGCAGTTCTTC.